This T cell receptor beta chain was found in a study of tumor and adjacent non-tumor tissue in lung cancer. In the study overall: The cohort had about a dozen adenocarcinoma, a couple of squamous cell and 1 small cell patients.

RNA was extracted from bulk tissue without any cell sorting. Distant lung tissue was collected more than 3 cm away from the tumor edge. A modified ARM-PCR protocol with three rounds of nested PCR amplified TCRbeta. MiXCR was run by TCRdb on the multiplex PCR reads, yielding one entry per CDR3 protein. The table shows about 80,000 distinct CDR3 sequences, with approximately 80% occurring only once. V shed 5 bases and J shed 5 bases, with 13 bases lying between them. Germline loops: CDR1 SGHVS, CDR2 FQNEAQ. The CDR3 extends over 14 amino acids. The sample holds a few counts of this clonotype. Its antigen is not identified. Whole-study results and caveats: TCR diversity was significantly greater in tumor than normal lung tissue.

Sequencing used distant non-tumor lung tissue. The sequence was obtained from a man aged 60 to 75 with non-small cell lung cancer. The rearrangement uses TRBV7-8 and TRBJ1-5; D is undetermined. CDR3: CASSETGFHQPQHF. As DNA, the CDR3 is TGTGCCAGCAGCGAGACCGGGTTCCATCAGCCCCAGCATTTT.